This T cell receptor (beta chain) is from a study of glioma-infiltrating T cells after dendritic cell vaccination (dated by TCRdb to about 2016). Study-wide context: The cohort included 15 or so glioblastoma patients drawn from Phase I and II dendritic cell vaccination trials, of whom 9 were newly diagnosed and 6 had recurrent disease. Deep sequencing of TCR beta CDR3 regions was used to quantify tumor-infiltrating lymphocyte content and compare tumor and blood repertoires in dendritic cell-vaccinated glioblastoma patients. Survival after dendritic cell vaccination was correlated with TCR sequencing metrics, including TIL content and tumor-blood repertoire overlap. Between the early 2000s and the early 2010s, the patients were given dendritic cell vaccination pulsed with autologous tumor lysate. The vaccine was prepared from monocyte-derived dendritic cells that were cultured for more than six days with IL-4 and GM-CSF and then pulsed overnight with autologous tumor lysate. Each patient got three intradermal injections of the dendritic cell vaccine, spaced at biweekly intervals, in the arm below the axilla.

As to this clone: Its binding antigen is unknown. No per-base quality is available; no much larger clone lies one base away.

The CDR3 runs 16 residues from the cysteine to the phenylalanine. The CDR3 DNA has 48 bases and is translated from base 1. For CDR1 and CDR2, the germline V gene (reference sequence) lists SEHNR and FQNEAQ. Germline trimming: 5 bases from V, 3 bases from J; junction bases outside gene matches: 8. Selection of patients required sufficient residual fresh-frozen tumor tissue and over two years of available survival data. Molecular status otherwise varied across the glioblastoma patients, but none of them carried an isocitrate dehydrogenase mutation. PBMC were collected before vaccination, two weeks after the third vaccination, and at tumor progression if tumor progression occurred. The Qiagen DNeasy Blood extraction Kit was used for extraction of genomic DNA. Broad study findings and their caveats: TCR clonality showed no direct relationship with survival, which suggests that a diverse polyclonal response may be important. The three-group TCR overlap response model was described as speculative and requiring prospective validation. Longer time to progression and overall survival after dendritic cell vaccination were predicted by higher estimated pretreatment TIL content. The cohort was small and heterogeneous, only a few patients had full blood and tumor sets, and even fewer had initial-recurrent tumor pairs.

Using the immunoSEQ assay, TCRB CDR3 regions were amplified from roughly 1.8 micrograms of genomic DNA, or from all available DNA when less than that was on hand. The multiplex PCR employed 60 forward primers targeting TCR V beta segments and 13 reverse primers targeting J beta segments. To estimate reads per starting template, synthetic control templates were spiked into each sample at limiting dilution. The Illumina HiSeq System generated 87 bp sequencing reads. In the source study's methods: PCR and sequencing errors were removed by a nearest neighbor algorithm that merged closely related sequences. TCR overlap was defined as the percentage of unique tumor TCR beta sequences that were also present in the same patient's peripheral blood. The clones in this table, taken by TCRdb from immuneACCESS, are in-frame only. Not every clone is retained; where verified, under half of the shortfall comes from an unresolved V gene, and the cause of the rest is unknown. That table gives V, J and clone size, and the DNA gave D and trimming. The sample table lists over 90,000 clones, 81% of them with a count of one. The ten largest clones take up approximately 12% of the sample.

This specimen was blood, taken before dendritic cell vaccination. This sequence uses TRBV7-9 and TRBJ2-4, with 9 central nucleotides matching TRBD1. The sequence was obtained from a human donor with glioblastoma. The nucleotide sequence is TGTGCCAGCAGCACAGGGGGCAGGCCCTTCAAAAACATTCAGTACTTC. It encodes CASSTGGRPFKNIQYF.